This section outlines one T cell receptor (beta chain) sequence together with its context. What it recognizes is unknown. 60 Vbeta and 13 Jbeta primers were used in PCR. Profiling relied on immunoSEQ multiplex PCR, and the TCRdb table lists in-frame clones only, not all of them. This repertoire shows 110,000 or so clones, roughly three quarters found once; its top ten account for approximately 16%. This specimen belongs to a study of cytomegalovirus exposure and HLA in healthy donors. Though probably carrying unrecorded immune exposures, donors were nominally healthy at sampling. The study's findings and limits: A later analysis found TCR association rates differed by HLA locus, highest for DRB1 and lowest for HLA-C.

V was clipped by 1 base and J by 5 bases; unmatched bases: 5. The CDR3 covers 15 residues. Germline CDR1 reads SGHDT; CDR2 reads YYEEEE. The sequenced material came from PBMCs. The clonotype originates from a man in his forties or fifties in good health and CMV-seropositive. The chain recombines TRBV5-6 with TRBJ1-2; 10 bases match TRBD1. The CDR3 coding sequence is TGTGCCAGCAGCTTGCGAAGGACAGGGGGATATGGCTACACCTTC. It is translated as CASSLRRTGGYGYTF.